Below, 22 T cell receptor beta chains from the same sample are listed, as sequenced in a study of regulatory T cells in long-lasting Graves disease. Time point noted: persistent/refractory GD, antithyroid drugs over 5 years with positive TRAb. There was RNA extracted from PBMCs, and the TCR library was made from it. To make TCR beta libraries, researchers used iRepertoire HTBI primers and Arm-PCR of CDR3 regions. TCRdb ran MiXCR on the multiplex PCR reads and lists one entry per CDR3 protein. The repertoire consists of some 430,000 distinct CDR3 sequences, with 20% to 25% occurring once and the leading ten covering roughly 7%. The material was peripheral blood mononuclear cells (PBMCs), obtained when the disease was refractory, from a patient treated with antithyroid drugs. These receptors all stem from a female donor with Graves disease.

This clonotype was detected many times. The genes are TRBV28 and TRBJ1-4; 12 bases line up with TRBD1. V was clipped by 10 bases and J by 7 bases; unmatched bases: 13. Germline V gene lookup returns CDR1 MDHEN and CDR2 SYDVKM. This CDR3 comprises 16 residues. CDR3 loop: CATSGGTGGFGEKLFF. CDR3 DNA sequence: TGTGCCACCTCAGGCGGGACAGGGGGCTTCGGTGAAAAACTGTTTTTT.

In this sample, this clonotype turned up many times. This chain links TRBV28 with TRBJ1-3, with D tentatively TRBD1 (6 bases). The germline V gene has CDR1 MDHEN and CDR2 SYDVKM. Between the trimmed V and J ends, which lost 10 bases and 3 bases, there was a span of 16 bases. The CDR3 is made up of 14 amino acids. CDR3 DNA sequence: TGTGCCACCAATCGGGGGGCAGGTGGAAACACCATATATTTT. It yields the protein CATNRGAGGNTIYF. Full variable domain (rest looked up from reference TRBV28 and TRBJ1-3): DVKVTQSSRYLVKRTGEKVFLECVQDMDHENMFWYRQDPGLGLRLIYFSYDVKMKEKGDIPEGYSVSREKKERFSLILESASTNQTSMYLCATNRGAGGNTIYFGEGSWLTVV.

This clonotype showed up many times. The chain has TRBV24-1 and TRBJ2-7; TRBD2 is a possible D gene (5 bases). The length of the CDR3 is 13 residues. The V end lost 12 bases, the J end lost 0 bases, and 14 bases lay between the germline ends. Per germline, CDR1 KGHDR and CDR2 SFDVKD. The CDR3 reads CASRRRASYEQYF. DNA of the CDR3: TGTGCCTCCCGCCGGCGGGCCTCCTACGAGCAGTACTTC.

This clonotype was detected only a few times. This chain uses TRBV9 with TRBJ2-7; TRBD2 might be the D (6 bases). Trimming took 2 bases from V and 2 from J, leaving 11 bases between them. Germline CDR1 and CDR2: SGDLS and YYNGEE. The CDR3 consists of 14 residues. The CDR3 is CASSVGRETYEQYF. In DNA, the CDR3 is TGTGCCAGCAGCGTTGGGCGGGAAACCTACGAGCAGTACTTC. Drawing the rest from reference TRBV9 and TRBJ2-7, the complete variable domain is DSGVTQTPKHLITATGQRVTLRCSPRSGDLSVYWYQQSLDQGLQFLIQYYNGEERAKGNILERFSAQQFPDLHSELNLSSLELGDSALYFCASSVGRETYEQYFGPGTRLTVT.

This chain uses TRBV7-9 with TRBJ2-2; D may be TRBD1 (6 bases). Germline V CDR1 and CDR2: SEHNR, FQNEAQ (reference sequence). Between the trimmed V and J ends, which lost 5 bases and 7 bases, there was a span of 14 bases. The CDR3 length is 14 residues. The CDR3 nucleotides read TGTGCCAGCAGCCCGACACAGGGATTCGGGGAGCTGTTTTTT. Residues: CASSPTQGFGELFF.

This clonotype was observed many times. The chain combines TRBV7-8 with TRBJ2-7; D is possibly TRBD1 (6 bases). The CDR3 is 15 amino acids. The germline gives CDR1 SGHVS, CDR2 FQNEAQ. Trimming took off 2 bases at V and 0 bases at J, with 11 bases between the two ends. CDR3 nucleotide sequence: TGTGCCAGCAGCTTATTCGGGGACATCTCCTACGAGCAGTACTTC. This encodes CASSLFGDISYEQYF.

The table lists this clonotype with a few counts. The gene calls are TRBV29-1 and TRBJ2-7; tentatively, D is TRBD2 (6 bases). The V end was cut by 5 bases, the J end by 6 bases, with 20 bases between. The CDR3 totals 14 residues. CDR1 SQVTM and CDR2 ANQGSEA come from the germline V gene. The CDR3 DNA sequence: TGCAGCGTTCAGACTAGATTCTCCCCCTCCGAGCAGTACTTC. This translates into CSVQTRFSPSEQYF.

The J gene is TRBJ2-2, the V gene TRBV3-1; the D gene is possibly TRBD1 (7 bases). V lost 0 bases and J 6 bases, leaving 14 bases between the germline ends. CDR3 length equals 16 residues. Germline lookup yields CDR1 LGHDT and CDR2 YNNKEL (reference sequence). CDR3 sequence (DNA): TGTGCCAGCAGCCAAGAGGAGGGGGCGGTCTCCGGGGAGCTGTTTTTT. It specifies CASSQEEGAVSGELFF.

This clonotype was observed many times. This chain uses TRBV11-1 with TRBJ2-7; 12 bases agree with TRBD2. The germline CDR1 and CDR2 sequences are SGHAT and FQDESV (reference sequence). The J segment lost 5 bases and the V segment lost 3 bases, leaving 17 bases of the junction unmatched. The CDR3 contains 19 residues. For the CDR3, the DNA is TGTGCCAGCAGCTTGGACCTAGCGGGGGGGCCCCCAGGGCGGAACGAGCAGTACTTC. Amino acid sequence: CASSLDLAGGPPGRNEQYF.

V is TRBV3-1 and J is TRBJ1-1; a possible D gene is TRBD1 (6 bases). Per germline, CDR1 LGHDT and CDR2 YNNKEL (reference sequence). Between the trimmed V and J ends, which lost 4 bases and 3 bases, there was a span of 15 bases. The CDR3 runs to 15 residues. DNA of the CDR3: TGTGCCAGCAGCCCGGAGAACAGGGCGGACACTGAAGCTTTCTTT. It codes for CASSPENRADTEAFF. Combining the CDR3 with reference TRBV3-1 and TRBJ1-1 gives the whole variable domain DTAVSQTPKYLVTQMGNDKSIKCEQNLGHDTMYWYKQDSKKFLKIMFSYNNKELIINETVPNRFSPKSPDKAHLNLHINSLELGDSAVYFCASSPENRADTEAFFGQGTRLTVV.

The gene calls are TRBV11-3 and TRBJ2-2, with D possibly being TRBD2 (5 bases). V was pared by 4 bases and J by 3 bases, with 21 bases between. Germline loops: CDR1 SGHNT, CDR2 YENEEA. The CDR3 loop spans 18 amino acids. CDR3 sequence (DNA): TGTGCCAGCAGCTGGAAACTTTGGGAGCCGCGGGACACCGGGGAGCTGTTTTTT. Protein: CASSWKLWEPRDTGELFF.

There are a few counts of this clonotype. At one boundary the junction diverges from the germline segment, which might be a read error. The chain uses TRBV25-1 and TRBJ1-1; no clear D. Germline CDR1 reads MGHDK; CDR2 reads SYGVNS. The CDR3 runs to 11 residues. Here the CDR3 reads CASSEYGRGFF. As DNA, the CDR3 is TGTGCCAGCAGTGAATACGGAAGAGGCTTTTTT.

This clonotype was detected ten times or more. V gene TRBV12-3 or TRBV12-4 combines with J gene TRBJ1-1; no firm D call. V lost 7 bases and J lost 0, with 12 bases in between. The CDR3 is made up of 14 amino acids. CDR3 sequence: CASTTQGLNTEAFF. The CDR3 DNA is TGTGCCAGCACCACCCAAGGGCTGAACACTGAAGCTTTCTTT.

This clonotype occurred many times. V gene TRBV28 combines with J gene TRBJ1-1; D is unclear. The V end was cut by 1 base, the J end by 0 bases, with 12 bases between. CDR3 length equals 16 residues. Germline CDR1 and CDR2: MDHEN and SYDVKM. CDR3 sequence: CASSLYGGPLNTEAFF. For the CDR3, the DNA is TGTGCCAGCAGTTTATACGGCGGCCCACTGAACACTGAAGCTTTCTTT. The full variable domain, its missing parts supplied by reference TRBV28 and TRBJ1-1, is DVKVTQSSRYLVKRTGEKVFLECVQDMDHENMFWYRQDPGLGLRLIYFSYDVKMKEKGDIPEGYSVSREKKERFSLILESASTNQTSMYLCASSLYGGPLNTEAFFGQGTRLTVV.

The genes are TRBV20-1 and TRBJ1-2; 7 bases match TRBD1. Germline CDR1 DFQATT, CDR2 SNEGSKA (reference sequence). This CDR3 region has 15 residues. V shed 0 bases, J shed 3 bases, and the junction held 7 bases outside the gene matches. The DNA of the CDR3 is TGCAGTGCTAGAGATAAGGGGGCGGTAGACTATGGCTACACCTTC. It yields the protein CSARDKGAVDYGYTF.

The V gene is TRBV6-1, the J gene TRBJ2-2, with D possibly called TRBD1 or TRBD2 (5 bases each). This CDR3 spans 15 amino acids. V lost 4 bases and J 5 bases, leaving 14 bases between the germline ends. Germline CDR1 reads MNHNS; CDR2 reads SASEGT. The CDR3 DNA reads TGTGCCAGCAGTGGGAGTGGGACCGCGACCGGGGAGCTGTTTTTT. It translates to CASSGSGTATGELFF.

This clonotype was counted only a few times. The V gene is TRBV6-1, the J gene TRBJ2-1; 11 bases line up with TRBD2. Trimming cost V 5 bases and J 8 bases; bases outside gene matches: 8. This CDR3 has 15 residues. Germline CDR1 is MNHNS and CDR2 is SASEGT. CDR3 region: CASSHTSGSRYEQFF. The CDR3 DNA sequence: TGTGCCAGCAGTCACACTAGCGGGAGTCGGTATGAGCAGTTCTTC.

The chain links TRBV5-1 to TRBJ2-5; the D is unclear. There are 13 residues in the CDR3. V lost 0 bases and J lost 2, with 5 bases in between. Germline loops: CDR1 SGHRS, CDR2 YFSETQ. CDR3 amino acids: CASSLVTQETQYF. Written as DNA, the CDR3 is TGCGCCAGCAGCTTGGTCACACAAGAGACCCAGTACTTC. The full variable domain, completed using reference TRBV5-1 and TRBJ2-5, is KAGVTQTPRYLIKTRGQQVTLSCSPISGHRSVSWYQQTPGQGLQFLFEYFSETQRNKGNFPGRFSGRQFSNSRSEMNVSTLELGDSALYLCASSLVTQETQYFGPGTRLLVL.

This clonotype was counted only a few times. CDR3: CSAVAGGIETQYF. The CDR3 DNA follows: TGCAGCGCGGTAGCGGGGGGGATAGAGACCCAGTACTTC. This sequence joins TRBV29-1 and TRBJ2-5, with 11 nucleotides matching TRBD2. Trimming at V came to 7 bases and at J to 4 bases, leaving 5 bases not matched to a gene. Germline V gene lookup returns CDR1 SQVTM and CDR2 ANQGSEA. The CDR3 length is 13 residues.

This clonotype showed up many times. The chain has TRBV7-9 and TRBJ1-4, with D tentatively TRBD1 (5 bases). This CDR3 contains 15 residues. From germline, CDR1 is SEHNR and CDR2 FQNEAQ (reference sequence). V was cut by 1 base and J by 7 bases, with 13 bases left in between. CDR3 sequence (DNA): TGTGCCAGCAGCTTAGGTGGGCAGGGACGTGAAAAACTGTTTTTT. It codes for CASSLGGQGREKLFF.

This clonotype was counted many times. The chain recombines TRBV10-1 with TRBJ2-7; the D is unclear. V lost 8 bases to trimming and J lost 10 bases, with 12 bases between them. This CDR3 is 10 amino acids long. Germline V gives CDR1 WNHNN, CDR2 SYGVQD (reference sequence). DNA of the CDR3: TGCGCCAGCGGATCGGCGGACCAGTACTTC. Protein sequence: CASGSADQYF.

J is TRBJ2-7 and V is TRBV4-2; D assignment may be TRBD1 or TRBD2 (5 bases each). CDR3 length: 15 amino acids. Germline CDR1 LGHNA, CDR2 YNFKEQ. Trimming pared 4 bases from V and 0 bases from J, leaving 13 bases between. In DNA, the CDR3 is TGTGCCAGCAGCCCTTATTTCGGGGCCTCCTACGAGCAGTACTTC. This sequence encodes CASSPYFGASYEQYF.